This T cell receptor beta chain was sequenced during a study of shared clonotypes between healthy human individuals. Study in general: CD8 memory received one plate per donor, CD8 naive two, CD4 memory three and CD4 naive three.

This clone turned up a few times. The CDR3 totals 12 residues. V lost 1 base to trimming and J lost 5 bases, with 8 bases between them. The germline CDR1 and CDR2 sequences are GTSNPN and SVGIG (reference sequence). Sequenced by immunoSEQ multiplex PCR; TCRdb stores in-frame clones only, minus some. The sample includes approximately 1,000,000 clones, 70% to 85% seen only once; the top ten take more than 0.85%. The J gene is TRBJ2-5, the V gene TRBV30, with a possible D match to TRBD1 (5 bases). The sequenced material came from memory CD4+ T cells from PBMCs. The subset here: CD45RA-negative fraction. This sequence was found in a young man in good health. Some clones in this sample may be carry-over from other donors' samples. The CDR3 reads CAWSAGRETQYF. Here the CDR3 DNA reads TGTGCCTGGAGTGCAGGGCGGGAGACCCAGTACTTC.